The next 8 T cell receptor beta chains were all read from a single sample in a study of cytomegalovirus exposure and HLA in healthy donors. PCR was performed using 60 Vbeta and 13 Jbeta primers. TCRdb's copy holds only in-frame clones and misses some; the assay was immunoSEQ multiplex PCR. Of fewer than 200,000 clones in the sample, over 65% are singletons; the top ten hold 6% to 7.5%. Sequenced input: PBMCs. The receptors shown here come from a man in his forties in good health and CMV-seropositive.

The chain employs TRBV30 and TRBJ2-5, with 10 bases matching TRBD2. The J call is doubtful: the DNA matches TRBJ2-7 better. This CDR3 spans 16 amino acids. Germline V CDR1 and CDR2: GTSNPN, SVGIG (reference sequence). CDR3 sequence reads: CAWRVKRGGLLYEQYF. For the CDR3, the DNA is TGTGCCTGGAGGGTCAAGCGGGGGGGCCTTTTATACGAGCAGTACTTC.

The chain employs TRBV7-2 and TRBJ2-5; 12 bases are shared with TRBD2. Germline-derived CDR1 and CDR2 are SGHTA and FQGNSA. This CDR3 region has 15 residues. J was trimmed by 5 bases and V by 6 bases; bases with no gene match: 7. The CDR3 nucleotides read TGTGCCAGCAGTACGACTAGCGGGGGACGGGAGACCCAGTACTTC. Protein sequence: CASSTTSGGRETQYF.

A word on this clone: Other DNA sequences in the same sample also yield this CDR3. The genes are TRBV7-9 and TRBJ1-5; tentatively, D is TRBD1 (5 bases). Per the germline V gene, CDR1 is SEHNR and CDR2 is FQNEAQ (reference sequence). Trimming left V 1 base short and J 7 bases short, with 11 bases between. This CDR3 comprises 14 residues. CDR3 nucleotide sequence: TGTGCCAGCAGCTTAGGGGGGGTGGGGCAGCCCCAGCATTTT. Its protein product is CASSLGGVGQPQHF.

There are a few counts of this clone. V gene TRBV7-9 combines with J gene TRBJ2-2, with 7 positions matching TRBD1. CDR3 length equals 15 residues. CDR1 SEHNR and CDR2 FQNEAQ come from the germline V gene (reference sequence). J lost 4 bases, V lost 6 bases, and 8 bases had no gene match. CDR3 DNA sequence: TGTGCCAGCAGAGCACGGACAGGAGGCACCGGGGAGCTGTTTTTT. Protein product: CASRARTGGTGELFF.

The CDR3 protein is CASSKRDSSERNQPQHF. The CDR3 DNA is TGTGCCAGCAGCAAACGAGACAGCTCGGAGCGCAATCAGCCCCAGCATTTT. The chain links TRBV21-1 to TRBJ1-5; TRBD1, the table's D call, was not compared with the DNA. TRBV21-1 is flagged as a pseudogene. The CDR3 totals 17 residues.

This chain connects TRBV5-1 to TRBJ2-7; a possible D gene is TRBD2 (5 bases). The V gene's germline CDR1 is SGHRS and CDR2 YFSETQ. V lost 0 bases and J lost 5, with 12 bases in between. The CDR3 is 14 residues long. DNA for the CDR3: TGCGCCAGCAGCTTGGTTGAGGGAATGGACGAGCAGTACTTC. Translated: CASSLVEGMDEQYF. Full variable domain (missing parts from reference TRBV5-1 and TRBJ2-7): KAGVTQTPRYLIKTRGQQVTLSCSPISGHRSVSWYQQTPGQGLQFLFEYFSETQRNKGNFPGRFSGRQFSNSRSEMNVSTLELGDSALYLCASSLVEGMDEQYFGPGTRLTVT.

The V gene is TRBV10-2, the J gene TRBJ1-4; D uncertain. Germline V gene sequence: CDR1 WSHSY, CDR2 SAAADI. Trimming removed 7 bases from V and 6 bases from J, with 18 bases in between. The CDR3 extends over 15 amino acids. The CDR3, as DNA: TGCGCCAGCAAGAAATCGGGGTCGGGAGATGAAAAACTGTTTTTT. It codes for CASKKSGSGDEKLFF.

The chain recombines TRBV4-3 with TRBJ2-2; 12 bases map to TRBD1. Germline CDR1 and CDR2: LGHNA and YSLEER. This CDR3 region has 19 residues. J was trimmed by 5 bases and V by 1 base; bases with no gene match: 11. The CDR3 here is CASSQVGTGGPTVTGELFF. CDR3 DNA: TGCGCCAGCAGCCAAGTGGGGACAGGGGGCCCCACGGTAACCGGGGAGCTGTTTTTT.